This entry describes one TCR beta chain. Its antigen remains unidentified. This specimen belongs to a study of cytomegalovirus exposure and HLA in healthy donors. Study details: The 110 or so validation repertoires used a platform that matched the one used for the approximately 610 first-cohort repertoires, as a later analysis reported.

General study findings and limits: In vitro data verified a few CMV-associated chains as specific for CMV antigens. While the bulk of TCR sequences proved rare, some public TCRs turned up in many donors. The tendency of first-cohort TCR clusters to co-occur in the roughly 120 validation repertoires was identified by a subsequent analysis.

Sequencing used immunoSEQ multiplex PCR; TCRdb keeps in-frame clones, though not all of them. The sample contains some 260,000 clones, less than 95% of which appear only once. Trimming at V came to 5 bases and at J to 3 bases, leaving 10 bases not matched to a gene. There are 16 residues in the CDR3. Per the germline V gene, CDR1 is MNHEY and CDR2 is SMNVEV (reference sequence). The V and J genes are TRBV27 and TRBJ2-1; 7 nucleotides match TRBD2. The receptor was isolated from a woman in her thirties in good health and CMV-seronegative. The sample taken for sequencing was PBMCs. In DNA form, the CDR3 reads TGTGCCAGCAGTGTAAGTGGGACTATCTACTACAATGAGCAGTTCTTC. Protein sequence: CASSVSGTIYYNEQFF.